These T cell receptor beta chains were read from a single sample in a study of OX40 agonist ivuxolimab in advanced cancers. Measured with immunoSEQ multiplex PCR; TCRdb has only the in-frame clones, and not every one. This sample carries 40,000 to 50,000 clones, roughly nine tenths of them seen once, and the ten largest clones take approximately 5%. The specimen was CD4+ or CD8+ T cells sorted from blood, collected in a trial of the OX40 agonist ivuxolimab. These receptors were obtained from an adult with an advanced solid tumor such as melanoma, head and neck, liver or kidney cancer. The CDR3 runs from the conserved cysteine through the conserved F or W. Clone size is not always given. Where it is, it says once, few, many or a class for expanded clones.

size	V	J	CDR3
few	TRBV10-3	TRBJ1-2	CAISESETAGYTF
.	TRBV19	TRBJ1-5	CASSEGQPQHF
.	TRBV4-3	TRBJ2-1	CASSQTRLAGGYNEQFF
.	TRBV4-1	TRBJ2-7	CASSQGPGTYEQYF
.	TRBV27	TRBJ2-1	CASESRTYNEQFF
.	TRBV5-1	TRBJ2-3	CASSLGWLSSGGEESTDTQYF
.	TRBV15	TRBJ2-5	CATSRPYQETQYF
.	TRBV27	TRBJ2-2	CASSTWEGLGGELFF
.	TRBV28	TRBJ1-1	CASRMNTEAFF
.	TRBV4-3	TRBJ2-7	CASSQGVGYYEQYF
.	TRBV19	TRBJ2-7	CASRIFDRPAYEQYF
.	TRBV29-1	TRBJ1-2	CSILGGDYGYTF
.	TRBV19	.	CASSIGRGYEQYF
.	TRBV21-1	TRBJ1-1	CASRGLGTEAFF
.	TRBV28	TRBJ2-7	CASSFIRDTTYEQYF
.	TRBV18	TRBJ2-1	CASSPRTSGQSSYNEQFF
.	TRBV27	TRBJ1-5	CASSLGYSNQPQHF
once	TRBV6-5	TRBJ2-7	CASSYSGQGSEQYF
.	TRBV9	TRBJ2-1	CASSLPPSESSYNEQFF
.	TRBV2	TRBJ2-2	CASIRGSDTGELFF
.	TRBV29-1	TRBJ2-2	CSVGDRGTGELFF
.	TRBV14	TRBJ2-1	CASSLTSGRAFYNEQFF
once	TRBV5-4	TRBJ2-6	CASSFRTGANVLTF
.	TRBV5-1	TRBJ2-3	CASSFSVGSTDTQYF
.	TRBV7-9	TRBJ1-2	CASSLTLAGYGYTF
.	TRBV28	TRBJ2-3	CASSLQVRADTQYF
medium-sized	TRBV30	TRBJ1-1	CAWSVRQQGDEAFF
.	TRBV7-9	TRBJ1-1	CASSLGPGQGYSNTEAFF
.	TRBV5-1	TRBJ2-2	CASSFGGENTGELFF
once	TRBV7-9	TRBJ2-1	CASSLEGGYNEQFF
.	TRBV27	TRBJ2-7	CASSLYPGQSTYEQYF
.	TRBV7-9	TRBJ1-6	CASSPGGSYNSPLHF
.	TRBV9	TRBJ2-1	CASTLGGDTYYNEQFF